This TCR beta chain was sequenced for a study of CD8 T cells in Susac syndrome. Across the whole study: Among the sequenced Susac syndrome patients, five or six had active disease while eight or nine were in remission.

Study-wide points: In total CD8+ repertoires, about 16 Susac-specific public clones were found, and four to six in CD8+ TEMRA repertoires.

With random hexamers, reverse transcription was performed on about 0.5 to 1 ug of RNA. immunoSEQ multiplex PCR amplified TCR beta CDR3 across 54 Vbeta, 13 Jbeta. TCRdb processed the immunoSEQ multiplex PCR reads anew with MiXCR; each CDR3 protein has one entry. In the table there are 95,000 to 150,000 distinct CDR3 sequences, about 94% of which are singletons. As regards this clonotype: Its cognate antigen is unknown.

V was pared by 6 bases and J by 5 bases, with 8 bases between. The CDR3 length is 11 residues. Germline CDR1 reads DFQATT; CDR2 reads SNEGSKA (reference sequence). This chain uses TRBV20-1 with TRBJ2-1; D gene ambiguous. The clonotype was recovered from a human donor with Susac syndrome. The sequenced sample was CD8+ T cells from PBMCs. The CDR3 nucleotides are TGCAGTGCCAGACGGGACAATGAGCAGTTCTTC. Its protein product is CSARRDNEQFF.